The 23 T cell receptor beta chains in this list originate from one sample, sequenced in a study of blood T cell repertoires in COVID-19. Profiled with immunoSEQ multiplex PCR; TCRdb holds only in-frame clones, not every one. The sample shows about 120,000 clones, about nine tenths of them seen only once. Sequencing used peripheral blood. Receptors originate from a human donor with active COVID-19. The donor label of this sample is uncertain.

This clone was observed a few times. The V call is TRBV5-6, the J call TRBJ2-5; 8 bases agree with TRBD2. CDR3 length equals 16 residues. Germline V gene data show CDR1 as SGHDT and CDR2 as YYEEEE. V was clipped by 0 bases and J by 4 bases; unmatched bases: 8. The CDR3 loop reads CASSLGPTSGGETQYF. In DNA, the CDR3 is TGTGCCAGCAGCTTGGGACCAACTAGCGGTGGAGAGACCCAGTACTTC.

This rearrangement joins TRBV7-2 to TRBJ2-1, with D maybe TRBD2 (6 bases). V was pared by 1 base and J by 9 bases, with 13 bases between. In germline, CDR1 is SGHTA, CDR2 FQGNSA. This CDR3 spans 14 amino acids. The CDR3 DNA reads TGTGCCAGCAGCTTAGTAGTCATGGGGGGTGAGCAGTTCTTC. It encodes CASSLVVMGGEQFF.

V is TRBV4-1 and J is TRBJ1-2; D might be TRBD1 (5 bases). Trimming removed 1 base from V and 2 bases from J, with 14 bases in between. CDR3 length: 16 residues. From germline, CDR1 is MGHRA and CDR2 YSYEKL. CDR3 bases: TGCGCCAGCAGCCAAGTAGCGGGGCAGACGAACTATGGCTACACCTTC. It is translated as CASSQVAGQTNYGYTF.

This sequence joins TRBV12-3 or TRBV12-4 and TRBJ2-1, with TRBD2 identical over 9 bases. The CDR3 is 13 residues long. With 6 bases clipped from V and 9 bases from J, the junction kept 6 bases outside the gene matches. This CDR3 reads CASRSGTSFEQFF. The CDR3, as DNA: TGTGCCAGCAGATCCGGGACTAGCTTTGAGCAGTTCTTC.

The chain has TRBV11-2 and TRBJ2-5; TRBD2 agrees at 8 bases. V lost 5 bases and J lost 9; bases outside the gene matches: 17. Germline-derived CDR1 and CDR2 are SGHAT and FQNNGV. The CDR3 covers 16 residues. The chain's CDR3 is CASSQSTIAGGGAQYF. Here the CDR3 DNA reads TGTGCCAGCAGCCAATCCACCATAGCCGGGGGGGGCGCCCAGTACTTC.

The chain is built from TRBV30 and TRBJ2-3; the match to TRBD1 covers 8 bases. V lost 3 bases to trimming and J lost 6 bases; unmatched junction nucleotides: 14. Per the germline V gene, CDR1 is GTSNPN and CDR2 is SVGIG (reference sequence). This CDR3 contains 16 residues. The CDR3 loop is CAWRRGTGTGWDTQYF. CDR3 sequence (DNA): TGTGCCTGGAGGAGGGGGACCGGGACAGGCTGGGATACGCAGTATTTT.

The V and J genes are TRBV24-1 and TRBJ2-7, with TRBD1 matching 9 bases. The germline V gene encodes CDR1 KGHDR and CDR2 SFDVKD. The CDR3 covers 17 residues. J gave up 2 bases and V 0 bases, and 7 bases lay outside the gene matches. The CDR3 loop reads CATSDLQDRGSTYEQYF. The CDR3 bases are TGTGCCACCAGTGATTTGCAGGACAGGGGATCCACCTACGAGCAGTACTTC.

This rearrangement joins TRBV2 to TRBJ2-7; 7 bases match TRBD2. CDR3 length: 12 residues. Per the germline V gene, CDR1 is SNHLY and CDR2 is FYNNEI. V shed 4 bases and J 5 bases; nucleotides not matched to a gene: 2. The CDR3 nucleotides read TGTGCCAGCAGTGTAACTAGCGACGAGCAGTACTTC. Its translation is CASSVTSDEQYF. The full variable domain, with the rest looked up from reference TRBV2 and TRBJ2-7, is EPEVTQTPSHQVTQMGQEVILRCVPISNHLYFYWYRQILGQKVEFLVSFYNNEISEKSEIFDDQFSVERPDGSNFTLKIRSTKLEDSAMYFCASSVTSDEQYFGPGTRLTVT.

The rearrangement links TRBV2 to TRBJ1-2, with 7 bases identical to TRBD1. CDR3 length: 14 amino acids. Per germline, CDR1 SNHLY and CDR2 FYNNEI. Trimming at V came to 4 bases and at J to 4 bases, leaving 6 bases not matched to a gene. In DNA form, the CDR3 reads TGTGCCAGCAGTGGACAGGGCTCTCTCTATGGCTACACCTTC. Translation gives CASSGQGSLYGYTF. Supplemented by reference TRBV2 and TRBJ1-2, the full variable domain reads EPEVTQTPSHQVTQMGQEVILRCVPISNHLYFYWYRQILGQKVEFLVSFYNNEISEKSEIFDDQFSVERPDGSNFTLKIRSTKLEDSAMYFCASSGQGSLYGYTFGSGTRLTVV.

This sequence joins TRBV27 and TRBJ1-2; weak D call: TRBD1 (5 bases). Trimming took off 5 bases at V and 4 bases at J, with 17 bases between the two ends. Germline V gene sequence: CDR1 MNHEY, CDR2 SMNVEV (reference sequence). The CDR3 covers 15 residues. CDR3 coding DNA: TGTGCCAGCAGTAATCAGGGTAAATTAACCTATGGCTACACCTTC. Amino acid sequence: CASSNQGKLTYGYTF.

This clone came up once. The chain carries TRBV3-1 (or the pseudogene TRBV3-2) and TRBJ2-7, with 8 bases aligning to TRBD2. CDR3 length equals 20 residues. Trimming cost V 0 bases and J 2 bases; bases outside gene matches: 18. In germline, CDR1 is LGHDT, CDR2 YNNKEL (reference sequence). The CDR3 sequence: CASSQDTRGASGLIAYEQYF. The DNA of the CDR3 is TGTGCCAGCAGCCAAGATACCCGGGGGGCTAGCGGGCTTATAGCCTACGAGCAGTACTTC.

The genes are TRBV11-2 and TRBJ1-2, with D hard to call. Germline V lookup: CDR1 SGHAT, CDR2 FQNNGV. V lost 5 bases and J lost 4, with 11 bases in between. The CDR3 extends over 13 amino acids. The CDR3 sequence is CASSLTGFYGYTF. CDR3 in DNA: TGTGCCAGCAGCCTCACGGGATTCTATGGCTACACCTTC.

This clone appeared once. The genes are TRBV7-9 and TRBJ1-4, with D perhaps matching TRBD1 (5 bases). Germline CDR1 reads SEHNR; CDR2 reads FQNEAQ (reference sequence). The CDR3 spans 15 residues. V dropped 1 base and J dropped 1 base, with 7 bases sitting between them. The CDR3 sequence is CASSLVQGTNEKLFF. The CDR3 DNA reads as TGTGCCAGCAGCTTAGTCCAGGGAACTAATGAAAAACTGTTTTTT.

CDR3 amino acids: CASSPARTALPYGYTF. DNA for the CDR3: TGTGCCAGCAGTCCAGCCAGGACAGCCCTTCCCTATGGCTACACCTTC. The J gene is TRBJ1-2, the V gene TRBV6-2 or TRBV6-3, with TRBD1 as a possible D gene (6 bases). The V end was cut by 5 bases, the J end by 4 bases, with 20 bases between. The germline V gene encodes CDR1 MNHEY and CDR2 SVGEGT. The CDR3 runs to 16 residues.

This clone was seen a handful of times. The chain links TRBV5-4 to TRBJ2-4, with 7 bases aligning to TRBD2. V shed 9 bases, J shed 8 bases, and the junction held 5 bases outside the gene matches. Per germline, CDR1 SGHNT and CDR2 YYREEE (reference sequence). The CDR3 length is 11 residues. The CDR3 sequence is CAMLRGDIQYF. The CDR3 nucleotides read TGTGCCATGTTACGGGGGGACATTCAGTACTTC. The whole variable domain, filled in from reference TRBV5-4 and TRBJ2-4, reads ETGVTQSPTHLIKTRGQQVTLRCSSQSGHNTVSWYQQALGQGPQFIFQYYREEENGRGNFPPRFSGLQFPNYSSELNVNALELDDSALYLCAMLRGDIQYFGAGTRLSVL.

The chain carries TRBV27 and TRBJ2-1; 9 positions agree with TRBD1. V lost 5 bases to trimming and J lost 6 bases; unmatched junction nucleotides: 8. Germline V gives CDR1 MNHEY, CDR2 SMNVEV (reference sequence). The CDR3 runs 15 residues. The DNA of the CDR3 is TGTGCCAGCAGTCCAACCGGGACAGGGTTCAATGAGCAGTTCTTC. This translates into CASSPTGTGFNEQFF.

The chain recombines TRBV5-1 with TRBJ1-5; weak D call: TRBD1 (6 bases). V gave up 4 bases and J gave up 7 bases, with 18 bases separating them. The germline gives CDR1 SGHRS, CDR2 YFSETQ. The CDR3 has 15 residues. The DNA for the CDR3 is TGCGCCAGCAGCAGTACAGGGACGCTGGGCCAGCCCCAGCATTTT. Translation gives CASSSTGTLGQPQHF. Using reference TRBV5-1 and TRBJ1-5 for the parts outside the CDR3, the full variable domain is KAGVTQTPRYLIKTRGQQVTLSCSPISGHRSVSWYQQTPGQGLQFLFEYFSETQRNKGNFPGRFSGRQFSNSRSEMNVSTLELGDSALYLCASSSTGTLGQPQHFGDGTRLSIL.

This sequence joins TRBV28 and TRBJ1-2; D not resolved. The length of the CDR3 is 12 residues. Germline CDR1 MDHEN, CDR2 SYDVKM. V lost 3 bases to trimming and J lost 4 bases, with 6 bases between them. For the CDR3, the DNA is TGTGCCAGCAGTTTCGAGGGCTATGGCTACACCTTC. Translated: CASSFEGYGYTF.

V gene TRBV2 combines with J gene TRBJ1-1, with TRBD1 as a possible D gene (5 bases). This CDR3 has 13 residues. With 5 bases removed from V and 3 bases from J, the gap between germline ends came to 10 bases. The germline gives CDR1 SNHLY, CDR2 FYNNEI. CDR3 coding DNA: TGTGCCAGCAGTCAGCGACAGTACACTGAAGCTTTCTTT. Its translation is CASSQRQYTEAFF.

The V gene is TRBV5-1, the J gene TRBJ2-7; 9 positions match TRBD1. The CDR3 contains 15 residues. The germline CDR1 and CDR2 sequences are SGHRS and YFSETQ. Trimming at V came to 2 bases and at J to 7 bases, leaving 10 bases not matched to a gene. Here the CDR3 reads CASSLGTGGRGEQYF. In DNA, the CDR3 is TGCGCCAGCAGCTTAGGAACAGGGGGCAGAGGGGAGCAGTACTTC.

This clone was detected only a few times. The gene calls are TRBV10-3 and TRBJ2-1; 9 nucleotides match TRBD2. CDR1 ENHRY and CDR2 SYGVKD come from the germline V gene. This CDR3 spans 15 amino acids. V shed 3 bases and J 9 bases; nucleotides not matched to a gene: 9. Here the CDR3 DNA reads TGTGCCATCAGTGACCCCCGCGGGGGGGCCGCTGAGCAGTTCTTC. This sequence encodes CAISDPRGGAAEQFF.

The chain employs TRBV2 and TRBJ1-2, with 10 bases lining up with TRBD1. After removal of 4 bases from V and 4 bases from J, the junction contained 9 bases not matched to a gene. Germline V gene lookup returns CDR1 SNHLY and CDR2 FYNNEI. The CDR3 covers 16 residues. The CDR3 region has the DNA TGTGCCAGCAGTGCCACACGACAGGGGGCTCTCTATGGCTACACCTTC. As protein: CASSATRQGALYGYTF.

In nucleotides, the CDR3 is TGTGCCAGCAGTCCATCGACAGGGGGTGTCACTGAAGCTTTCTTT. This gives the protein CASSPSTGGVTEAFF. The chain joins TRBV28 to TRBJ1-1; 9 nucleotides agree with TRBD1. Trimming removed 5 bases from V and 4 bases from J; junction bases left unmatched: 8. The CDR3 length is 15 residues. Germline V gene data show CDR1 as MDHEN and CDR2 as SYDVKM.